The entry that follows covers one T cell receptor beta chain sequence. Germline V gene sequence: CDR1 SNHLY, CDR2 FYNNEI. Germline trimming cut 1 base from V and 5 bases from J; bases unmatched to any gene: 4. This CDR3 is 15 amino acids long. PCR used 60 Vbeta primers and 13 Jbeta primers. TCRdb keeps only in-frame clones here, not all; method: immunoSEQ multiplex PCR. The sample consists of around 210,000 clones, roughly 77% of them appearing once. These data are taken from a study of cytomegalovirus exposure and HLA in healthy donors. The source is a male donor in good health and CMV-seropositive. Sequenced sample: PBMCs. The genes are TRBV2 and TRBJ1-5; 8 bases fit TRBD1. CDR3 DNA sequence: TGTGCCAGCAGTGAAGTCGGGACAGGTGATCAGCCCCAGCATTTT. Its translation is CASSEVGTGDQPQHF.